The 22 T cell receptor beta chains reported below all come from one sample, sequenced in a study of early T cells in non-severe SARS-CoV-2 infection. Using its own MiXCR run on the 5' RACE reads, TCRdb lists one record per CDR3 protein. The data contain approximately 35,000 distinct CDR3 sequences, roughly 6.6% of them singletons. The input for sequencing was whole blood, taken at baseline. These receptors all stem from an adult who was a healthcare worker with PCR-confirmed SARS-CoV-2 infection or an uninfected control (not recorded which).

This clonotype came up a few times. The gene calls are TRBV29-1 and TRBJ2-1; D not resolved. The CDR3 has 11 residues. The germline CDR1 and CDR2 sequences are SQVTM and ANQGSEA. The V and J ends lost 4 bases and 10 bases respectively, with 11 bases between them. For the CDR3, the DNA is TGCAGCGTTGGGGCGGCTGAGGAGCAGTTCTTC. It specifies CSVGAAEEQFF.

The table lists this clonotype with a few counts. The chain is built from TRBV5-1 and TRBJ2-5; D is ambiguous. V was cut by 2 bases and J by 3 bases, with 2 bases left in between. In germline, CDR1 is SGHRS, CDR2 YFSETQ. There are 11 residues in the CDR3. The CDR3 sequence is CASSLKETQYF. DNA for the CDR3: TGCGCCAGCAGCTTAAAAGAGACCCAGTACTTC.

The CDR3: CASSLEGSGITDTQYF. The CDR3 nucleotides are TGTGCCAGCAGCTTAGAGGGTAGCGGCATCACAGATACGCAGTATTTT. V is TRBV7-8 and J is TRBJ2-3; D is possibly TRBD2 (6 bases). The V end was cut by 1 base, the J end by 2 bases, with 13 bases between. CDR3 length equals 16 residues. Germline CDR1 and CDR2: SGHVS and FQNEAQ.

This clonotype was picked up a small number of times. The chain carries TRBV7-9 and TRBJ1-6, with TRBD1 matching 9 bases. V shed 3 bases and J 9 bases; nucleotides not matched to a gene: 3. The germline V gene has CDR1 SEHNR and CDR2 FQNEAQ (reference sequence). The length of the CDR3 is 14 residues. Here the CDR3 reads CASSLGTGLSPLHF. The DNA for the CDR3 is TGTGCCAGCAGCTTGGGGACAGGGCTTTCACCCCTCCACTTT.

There are many counts of this clonotype. The V call is TRBV7-9, the J call TRBJ1-1; tentatively, D is TRBD1 (5 bases). The germline CDR1 and CDR2 sequences are SEHNR and FQNEAQ (reference sequence). This CDR3 has 12 residues. V was cut by 5 bases and J by 3 bases, with 7 bases left in between. The CDR3 protein is CASSRRDTEAFF. CDR3 sequence (DNA): TGTGCCAGCAGCCGCAGGGACACTGAAGCTTTCTTT.

This clonotype was observed many times. DNA of the CDR3: TGTGCCAGCAGCCGACGCGGGAGAGCGAGCACAGATACGCAGTATTTT. The encoded protein is CASSRRGRASTDTQYF. The V gene is TRBV7-2, the J gene TRBJ2-3; 7 positions match TRBD2. Per germline, CDR1 SGHTA and CDR2 FQGNSA. CDR3 size: 16 residues. J was trimmed by 0 bases and V by 5 bases; bases with no gene match: 8.

In its sample, this clonotype was seen many times. The genes are TRBV3-1 and TRBJ1-5, with a possible D match to TRBD1 (6 bases). V lost 1 base, J lost 7 bases, and 11 bases lay in between. The CDR3 is made up of 14 amino acids. Germline CDR1 and CDR2: LGHDT and YNNKEL (reference sequence). Written as DNA, the CDR3 is TGTGCCAGCAGCCAAGGGCAGGGGAGACAGCCCCAGCATTTT. Amino acid sequence: CASSQGQGRQPQHF. Looking up the rest from reference TRBV3-1 and TRBJ1-5 gives the full variable domain: DTAVSQTPKYLVTQMGNDKSIKCEQNLGHDTMYWYKQDSKKFLKIMFSYNNKELIINETVPNRFSPKSPDKAHLNLHINSLELGDSAVYFCASSQGQGRQPQHFGDGTRLSIL.

This clonotype was found many times. V is TRBV19 and J is TRBJ2-2, with D possibly being TRBD1 or TRBD2 (5 bases each). Germline values: CDR1 LNHDA, CDR2 SQIVND (reference sequence). Trimming removed 11 bases at V and 0 bases at J, with 13 bases between. The CDR3 consists of 14 residues. The CDR3 loop reads CAATGTANTGELFF. The CDR3 DNA reads TGTGCCGCGACCGGGACGGCGAACACCGGGGAGCTGTTTTTT.

This clonotype was detected ten times or more. This chain connects TRBV20-1 to TRBJ1-2; 8 nucleotides agree with TRBD1. This CDR3 spans 17 amino acids. Per germline, CDR1 DFQATT and CDR2 SNEGSKA (reference sequence). J gave up 6 bases and V 0 bases, and 15 bases lay outside the gene matches. CDR3 loop: CSARDPQHRTGQDGYTF. The CDR3 region has the DNA TGCAGTGCTAGAGATCCCCAACATCGGACAGGGCAAGATGGCTACACCTTC.

This clonotype has at least ten counts. V usage is TRBV2 and J usage is TRBJ1-5, with unresolved D. The germline CDR1 and CDR2 sequences are SNHLY and FYNNEI. The V end lost 6 bases, the J end lost 2 bases, and 14 bases lay between the germline ends. CDR3 length: 15 amino acids. The CDR3 spells CASRGRGEGNQPQHF. The CDR3 region has the DNA TGTGCCAGCAGAGGCCGCGGGGAGGGCAATCAGCCCCAGCATTTT.

This chain joins TRBV7-9 and TRBJ2-3; 11 bases fit TRBD2. CDR3 length: 16 amino acids. V dropped 0 bases and J dropped 5; count of bases not matched to a gene: 4. From germline, CDR1 is SEHNR and CDR2 FQNEAQ (reference sequence). The CDR3 DNA reads TGTGCCAGCAGCTTAGCGGGGACTAGCGGCGGAGATACGCAGTATTTT. Amino acid sequence: CASSLAGTSGGDTQYF.

This clonotype was seen at least ten times. This chain links TRBV13 with TRBJ1-1, with unresolved D. The germline V and J ends were trimmed by 5 bases and 5 bases, with 18 bases remaining between them. CDR1 and CDR2 from the germline V gene are PRHDT and FYEKMQ (reference sequence). The CDR3 is 15 amino acids. CDR3 sequence: CASSRLGPDRTEAFF. The CDR3 DNA reads as TGTGCCAGCAGCCGCCTAGGCCCAGACCGGACTGAAGCTTTCTTT.

This clonotype came up a few times. V and J are TRBV12-3 or TRBV12-4 and TRBJ1-1; D is unclear. There are 12 residues in the CDR3. Trimming shortened V by 7 bases and J by 1 base, and 7 bases separated the two germline ends. This chain's CDR3 is CASMRGNTEAFF. The CDR3 nucleotides read TGTGCCAGCATGCGGGGGAACACTGAAGCTTTCTTT.

This clonotype occurred many times. The chain combines TRBV7-8 with TRBJ2-1; 13 bases match TRBD2. The trim removed 8 bases at V and 10 bases at J, leaving 5 bases unmatched. This CDR3 comprises 13 residues. Germline V lookup: CDR1 SGHVS, CDR2 FQNEAQ. The CDR3 coding sequence is TGTGCCAGCCAAGGGACTAGCGGGACCGAGCAGTTCTTC. This sequence encodes CASQGTSGTEQFF.

This clonotype showed up many times. The rearrangement joins TRBV5-1 to TRBJ2-2; D ambiguous. V was trimmed by 4 bases and J by 3 bases, leaving 13 bases between them. Per germline, CDR1 SGHRS and CDR2 YFSETQ. The CDR3 is 15 residues long. The CDR3 sequence: CASSPRTVDTGELFF. As DNA, the CDR3 is TGCGCCAGCAGCCCAAGGACGGTGGACACCGGGGAGCTGTTTTTT.

The genes are TRBV6-2 or TRBV6-3 and TRBJ1-5, with no clear D. The germline V gene encodes CDR1 MNHEY and CDR2 SVGEGT. CDR3 length: 14 amino acids. Trimming cost V 6 bases and J 0 bases, with 9 bases left between them. The CDR3 loop reads CASSYSYSNQPQHF. The CDR3, as DNA: TGTGCCAGCAGCTATTCTTATAGCAATCAGCCCCAGCATTTT.

This clonotype was recorded at least ten times. This chain links TRBV4-1 with TRBJ2-2; 10 nucleotides line up with TRBD1. Germline V gives CDR1 MGHRA, CDR2 YSYEKL. Trimming removed 4 bases from V and 4 bases from J; junction bases left unmatched: 3. The CDR3 runs to 15 residues. The CDR3 here is CASSLRTGGTGELFF. The CDR3 nucleotides are TGCGCCAGCAGCCTCAGGACAGGGGGCACCGGGGAGCTGTTTTTT.

The chain links TRBV5-5 to TRBJ2-7; TRBD2 matches at 7 bases. This CDR3 has 14 residues. The germline V gene encodes CDR1 SGHKS and CDR2 YYEKEE (reference sequence). The ends lost 2 bases at V and 7 bases at J; junction bases unmatched: 9. CDR3 amino acids: CASSLAGTAGEQYF. CDR3 nucleotides: TGTGCCAGCAGCTTAGCGGGAACAGCGGGGGAGCAGTACTTC.

V is TRBV6-1 and J is TRBJ2-7; tentative D call: TRBD2 (5 bases). Trimming took 4 bases from V and 2 from J, leaving 9 bases between them. Germline V gene sequence: CDR1 MNHNS, CDR2 SASEGT. The CDR3 covers 13 residues. CDR3 in DNA: TGTGCCAGCAGTGTAGCGTTTACCTACGAGCAGTACGTC. It codes for CASSVAFTYEQYV.

This clonotype was found a few times. The genes are TRBV10-3 and TRBJ2-3; D gene unclear. This CDR3 contains 13 residues. Per germline, CDR1 ENHRY and CDR2 SYGVKD. V lost 0 bases, J lost 6 bases, and 7 bases lay in between. The CDR3, as DNA: TGTGCCATCAGTGAGTCGAAGGACGATACGCAGTATTTT. This sequence encodes CAISESKDDTQYF.

This clonotype was counted only a few times. The rearrangement uses TRBV20-1 and TRBJ1-1, with unresolved D. The CDR3 runs to 14 residues. V shed 1 base and J shed 0 bases, with 9 bases lying between them. Germline-derived CDR1 and CDR2 are DFQATT and SNEGSKA (reference sequence). CDR3 protein: CSARAPGLNTEAFF. The CDR3 DNA follows: TGCAGTGCTAGAGCACCAGGCTTGAACACTGAAGCTTTCTTT.

The sample holds a few counts of this clonotype. This sequence joins TRBV7-8 and TRBJ1-6, with D possibly being TRBD1 (5 bases). Trimming left V 3 bases short and J 5 bases short, with 11 bases between. Germline CDR1 SGHVS, CDR2 FQNEAQ. The CDR3 is made up of 15 amino acids. DNA for the CDR3: TGTGCCAGCAGCTTCTCGCAGGGAAATAATTCACCCCTCCACTTT. It encodes CASSFSQGNNSPLHF.